The 7 T cell receptor beta chains below all came from one sample that was sequenced in a study of response to subunit inactivated influenza vaccine. MiXCR, run by TCRdb on the RT-PCR reads, gives a single entry per CDR3 protein. The sample has around 480,000 distinct CDR3 sequences; 15% to 20% are singletons. The sequences come from CD4+ T cells sorted from PBMCs, collected around 2 years after vaccination. The origin of the receptors is a man in his fifties or sixties who received an inactivated influenza vaccine.

This clonotype was found a few times. This chain uses TRBV7-8 with TRBJ1-3; tentatively, D is TRBD1 (5 bases). This CDR3 is 14 amino acids long. The ends were cut back, 4 bases at V and 5 bases at J, with 12 bases in the middle. Germline V gene sequence: CDR1 SGHVS, CDR2 FQNEAQ. The CDR3, as DNA: TGTGCCAGCAGCTCCAGGGTTGAGAGAAACACCATATATTTT. It specifies CASSSRVERNTIYF.

V usage is TRBV7-2 and J usage is TRBJ1-5, with unresolved D. This CDR3 is built from 15 residues. Germline assignment: CDR1 SGHTA and CDR2 FQGNSA. The V and J ends lost 1 base and 2 bases respectively, with 9 bases between them. Here the CDR3 reads CASSLEGLGNQPQHF. The CDR3 nucleotides read TGTGCCAGCAGCTTAGAAGGGTTGGGCAATCAGCCCCAGCATTTT.

A few counts support this clonotype. This chain joins TRBV5-8 and TRBJ2-3; TRBD1 might be the D (6 bases). The V gene lost 3 bases and the J gene lost 0 bases, with 11 bases spanning the gap. Germline lookup yields CDR1 SGHTS and CDR2 YDEGEE. The CDR3 has 15 residues. CDR3 DNA: TGTGCCAGCAGCTCGAACAGGGCTAGCACAGATACGCAGTATTTT. Translated, it gives CASSSNRASTDTQYF.

This clonotype was seen more than once but under ten times. The rearrangement links TRBV18 to TRBJ1-6; 7 nucleotides match TRBD1. The CDR3 consists of 16 residues. Losses at the gene ends were 2 bases for V and 5 bases for J; bases not matched to a gene: 6. CDR1 and CDR2 from the germline V gene are KGHSH and LQKENI. CDR3 residues: CASSPISGTDNSPLHF. CDR3 in DNA: TGTGCCAGCTCACCAATCTCCGGGACAGATAATTCACCCCTCCACTTT.

On this clonotype: Given a much more abundant clone one base away, this may be a read error. The chain is built from TRBV6-5 and TRBJ2-3; D gene unclear. This CDR3 comprises 14 residues. Germline-derived CDR1 and CDR2 are MNHEY and SVGAGI. The CDR3 loop is CASSYSRGRDTRYF. In DNA form, the CDR3 reads TGTGCCAGCAGTTACTCTCGCGGTAGAGATACGCGGTATTTT.

The CDR3 protein is CASSEAWGSYEQYF. CDR3 nucleotides: TGTGCCAGCAGTGAAGCCTGGGGTTCCTACGAGCAGTACTTC. This chain joins TRBV6-1 and TRBJ2-7; D is unresolved. CDR3 length equals 14 residues. CDR1 and CDR2 (germline): MNHNS, SASEGT. Trimming removed 0 bases at V and 1 base at J, with 7 bases between.

This clonotype was counted ten times or more. J is TRBJ2-7 and V is TRBV5-1, with 8 bases fitting TRBD1. Trimming cost V 6 bases and J 0 bases; bases outside gene matches: 5. This CDR3 is built from 14 residues. Germline V gene lookup returns CDR1 SGHRS and CDR2 YFSETQ. For the CDR3, the DNA is TGCGCCAGCAACCCCGGACAGGGCTCCTACGAGCAGTACTTC. Translation: CASNPGQGSYEQYF. Together with reference TRBV5-1 and TRBJ2-7, the CDR3 gives the full variable domain: KAGVTQTPRYLIKTRGQQVTLSCSPISGHRSVSWYQQTPGQGLQFLFEYFSETQRNKGNFPGRFSGRQFSNSRSEMNVSTLELGDSALYLCASNPGQGSYEQYFGPGTRLTVT.